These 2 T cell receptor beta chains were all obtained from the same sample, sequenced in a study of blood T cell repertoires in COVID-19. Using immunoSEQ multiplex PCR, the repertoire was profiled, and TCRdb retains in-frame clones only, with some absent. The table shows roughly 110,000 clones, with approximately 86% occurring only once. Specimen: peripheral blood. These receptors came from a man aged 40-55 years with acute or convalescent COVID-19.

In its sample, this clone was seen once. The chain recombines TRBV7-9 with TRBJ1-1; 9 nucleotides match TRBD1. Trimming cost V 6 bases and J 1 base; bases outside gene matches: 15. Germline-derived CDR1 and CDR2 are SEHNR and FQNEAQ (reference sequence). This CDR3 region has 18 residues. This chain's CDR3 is CASSLPVPGQGRNTEAFF. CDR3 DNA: TGTGCCAGCAGTCTTCCTGTCCCGGGACAGGGTAGGAACACTGAAGCTTTCTTT.

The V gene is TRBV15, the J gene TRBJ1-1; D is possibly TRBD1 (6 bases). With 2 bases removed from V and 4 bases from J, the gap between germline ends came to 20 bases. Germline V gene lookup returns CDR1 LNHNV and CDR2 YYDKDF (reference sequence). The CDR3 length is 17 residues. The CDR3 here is CATSRTLGGRLATEAFF. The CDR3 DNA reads TGTGCCACCAGCAGAACTTTGGGGGGGCGGCTGGCCACTGAAGCTTTCTTT.